A selection of T cell receptor beta chains follows, all from one sample in a study of shared clonotypes between healthy human individuals. Clones were sequenced by immunoSEQ multiplex PCR, and TCRdb holds only the in-frame ones, with some missing. The data hold 500,000 to 700,000 clones, with 85% to 95% observed a single time. The sequenced material came from naive CD8+ T cells sorted from blood. These receptors were obtained from a woman in her 30s in good health. The conserved cysteine and the conserved F or W are not part of the CDR3 here.

TRBV6-5	TRBJ2-7	ASSYSGQGPYEQY
TRBV9	TRBJ1-5	ASSATRDRGQPQH
TRBV28	TRBJ1-2	ASSPETGTGYGYT
TRBV28	TRBJ2-5	ASRRTGLADQETQY
TRBV5-6	TRBJ1-5	ASSLGGSNQPQH
TRBV6-5	TRBJ2-2	ASSRLAVNTGELF
TRBV14	TRBJ1-4	ASSPTGEGEKLF
TRBV7-9	TRBJ2-1	ASSPVGTSNNEQF
TRBV27	TRBJ1-5	ASSLPQRQQNQPQH
TRBV19	TRBJ1-5	ASSTLRASNSKEYSNQPQH
TRBV4-1	TRBJ2-7	ASSPSVRGGEQY
TRBV30	TRBJ1-1	AWRGRDGWDTEAF
TRBV28	TRBJ2-4	ASSFFRGAGPKNIQY
TRBV6-5	TRBJ1-3	ASSPGRYSGNTIY
TRBV11-2	TRBJ1-4	ASSYTGSANEKLF
TRBV19	TRBJ2-1	ASKVGGIYNEQF
TRBV10-2	TRBJ1-6	ASSDGRLNSPLH
TRBV2	TRBJ1-4	ASTPTGHLNEKLF
TRBV2	TRBJ2-3	ASSEAGTGGPDTQY
TRBV28	TRBJ1-5	ASSFQGPQH
TRBV4-1	TRBJ2-1	ASSQGLFNEQF
TRBV29-1	TRBJ2-1	SVAGPSSYNEQF
TRBV5-4	TRBJ2-3	ASSSSERLDTQY
TRBV28	TRBJ2-1	ASSFGTGNNEQF
TRBV6-4	TRBJ2-7	ASKSTLRGEQY
TRBV13	TRBJ2-2	ASSLGLAQSSGELF
TRBV19	TRBJ1-1	ASSIPRHTEAF
TRBV4-1	TRBJ2-1	ASSPEPPLRDSYNEQF
TRBV7-6	TRBJ2-1	ASSLHSSGSSYNEQF
TRBV5-1	TRBJ1-2	ASSHTRGFDRYT
TRBV27	TRBJ2-1	ASSFDRGPNNEQF
TRBV13	TRBJ2-1	ASQGAGGSAEQF
TRBV10-2	TRBJ1-5	ASSEGGGQPQH
TRBV4-1	TRBJ2-2	ASSHEKWSGGSSGSPGELF
TRBV6-5	TRBJ1-1	ASSWTSAMNTEAF
TRBV4-1	TRBJ2-7	ASSQSGLAGGSYEQY
TRBV28	TRBJ2-7	ASSREGWFFYEQY
TRBV14	TRBJ2-1	ASSQGTIEWEQF
TRBV15	TRBJ2-7	ATSATEYEQY
TRBV15	TRBJ2-1	ATSSRNRANEQF
TRBV28	TRBJ1-1	ASSSDHRNTEAF
TRBV5-4	TRBJ2-7	ASSWGTVGEQY
TRBV6-1	TRBJ2-1	ASSVRLAGINNEQF
TRBV6-5	TRBJ1-6	ASRTGEGSPLH
TRBV27	TRBJ2-3	ATQGSLGTDTQY
TRBV4-1	TRBJ2-5	ATSGDRGQETQY
TRBV28	TRBJ2-7	ASSYLTPAEGRGEQY
TRBV5-1	TRBJ2-7	ASSTTGVHEQY
TRBV10-3	TRBJ1-1	AIGELGVPEAF
TRBV7-9	TRBJ1-1	ASSFGGLNTEAF
TRBV19	TRBJ2-6	ASNPSGRPYSGANVLT
TRBV7-9	TRBJ2-2	ASSPTGINTGELF
TRBV4-1	TRBJ2-7	ASSPSRQDYEQY
TRBV5-1	TRBJ1-1	ASSLGSTGLMNTEAF
TRBV7-9	TRBJ2-5	ASSADRGTHH
TRBV27	TRBJ1-1	ASSSTPYTEAF
TRBV9	TRBJ2-3	ASSVAGGAFSGTDTQY